The TCR beta chain under discussion was sequenced for a study of blood T cell repertoires in COVID-19. About the research overall: Whether acute or convalescent, the COVID-19 samples came from the United States, Italy and Spain. PBMCs, B-cell-depleted T cells, or T cells were the source of the cDNA or gDNA that made up the material.

Clinical history reported by participants formed the basis on which cohorts were assigned. Original processing methods: Estimation of nucleated cell counts relied on the amplification of reference gene primers. Profiling relied on immunoSEQ multiplex PCR, and the TCRdb table lists in-frame clones only, not all of them. V and J calls and clone size are copied from that table; D and trimming were computed from the DNA. The table shows fewer than 500,000 clones, with roughly 90% occurring only once. The CDR3 runs to 15 residues. Germline V gene lookup returns CDR1 SNHLY and CDR2 FYNNEI. V was pared by 4 bases and J by 2 bases, with 12 bases between.

The source is a woman aged 30 to 39 with acute COVID-19. Material for sequencing was PBMCs or T cells enriched from blood (not recorded which). The chain is built from TRBV2 and TRBJ1-5, with D possibly matching TRBD1 (6 bases). CDR3 sequence reads: CASSVQGVGNQPQHF. The DNA for the CDR3 is TGTGCCAGCAGTGTACAGGGCGTCGGCAATCAGCCCCAGCATTTT.